Below are 27 T cell receptor beta chains sequenced from a single sample in a study of blood T cell repertoires in COVID-19. TCRdb's table, derived via immunoSEQ multiplex PCR, lists solely in-frame clones and lacks some. The sample holds fewer than 200,000 clones; 85% to 90% are singletons and the top ten take 20% to 25%. The sequencing input was PBMCs or T cells enriched from blood (not recorded which). The receptors were sampled from a woman between 35 and 50 years old in a cohort exposed to, infected with or recovered from COVID-19 (not recorded which).

The gene calls are TRBV7-2 and TRBJ2-7, with 11 bases fitting TRBD2. Looked up from germline, CDR1 is SGHTA and CDR2 is FQGNSA. Trimming removed 6 bases from V and 7 bases from J; junction bases left unmatched: 8. There are 14 residues in the CDR3. The CDR3 DNA reads TGTGCCAGCAGTTACCTAGCGGGAGGAGAAGAGCAGTACTTC. Its protein product is CASSYLAGGEEQYF.

This chain links TRBV11-2 with TRBJ2-3; TRBD2 aligns across 7 bases. Unmatched junction bases numbered 11, after V lost 2 bases and J lost 9 bases. The germline V gene encodes CDR1 SGHAT and CDR2 FQNNGV. This CDR3 region has 15 residues. For the CDR3, the DNA is TGTGCCAGCAGCTTAAATCTGGCACTAGCGACCACGCAGTATTTT. Encoded protein: CASSLNLALATTQYF.

This chain connects TRBV10-1 to TRBJ2-5; D perhaps matches TRBD1 (6 bases). This CDR3 contains 16 residues. V was shortened by 4 bases and J by 4 bases, with 19 bases between the two germline ends. Germline V CDR1 and CDR2: WNHNN, SYGVQD (reference sequence). CDR3 sequence (DNA): TGCGCCAGCAGTGGCTATACAGGGACGGGTGGAGAGACCCAGTACTTC. Residues: CASSGYTGTGGETQYF.

This chain connects TRBV5-4 to TRBJ2-3, with D possibly being TRBD2 (7 bases). Looked up from germline, CDR1 is SGHNT and CDR2 is YYREEE (reference sequence). V gave up 1 base and J gave up 3 bases, with 12 bases separating them. CDR3 length: 15 residues. CDR3 sequence: CASSLRGAPTDTQYF. Here the CDR3 DNA reads TGTGCCAGCAGCTTGCGGGGGGCCCCGACAGATACGCAGTATTTT. Complete variable domain (other parts from reference TRBV5-4 and TRBJ2-3): ETGVTQSPTHLIKTRGQQVTLRCSSQSGHNTVSWYQQALGQGPQFIFQYYREEENGRGNFPPRFSGLQFPNYSSELNVNALELDDSALYLCASSLRGAPTDTQYFGPGTRLTVL.

The CDR3 coding sequence is TGTGCCAGCAGTTACATTCCAGGGTGGATCAATCAGCCCCAGCATTTT. Its translation is CASSYIPGWINQPQHF. The gene calls are TRBV6-2 or TRBV6-3 and TRBJ1-5; the D gene is possibly TRBD1 (5 bases). Germline V CDR1 and CDR2: MNHEY, SVGEGT. The CDR3 totals 16 residues. The V end was cut by 2 bases, the J end by 3 bases, with 14 bases between.

This rearrangement joins TRBV5-4 to TRBJ2-7; 8 bases are shared with TRBD1. After removal of 4 bases from V and 6 bases from J, the junction contained 12 bases not matched to a gene. The length of the CDR3 is 15 residues. The germline gives CDR1 SGHNT, CDR2 YYREEE (reference sequence). CDR3 coding DNA: TGTGCCAGCAGCGCCCCGATGACAGGGGTGAGCGAGCAGTACTTC. Amino acids: CASSAPMTGVSEQYF.

The CDR3 DNA is TGTGCCACCAGCAGTGGAACAGGGAGTTTTCAAGAGACCCAGTACTTC. Its translation: CATSSGTGSFQETQYF. The chain recombines TRBV15 with TRBJ2-5, with a tentative D call TRBD1 (6 bases). Trimming took off 3 bases at V and 2 bases at J, with 16 bases between the two ends. Germline loops: CDR1 LNHNV, CDR2 YYDKDF (reference sequence). The CDR3 loop spans 16 amino acids.

The chain links TRBV11-2 to TRBJ1-1; 11 bases match TRBD1. The V and J ends lost 5 bases and 3 bases, in that order; junction bases with no gene match: 5. CDR1 is SGHAT, CDR2 FQNNGV, per germline. The CDR3 sequence is 15 residues long. For the CDR3, the DNA is TGTGCCAGCAGCCGGGGACAGGGGGGCTACACTGAAGCTTTCTTT. Encoded protein: CASSRGQGGYTEAFF.

The V gene is TRBV7-2, the J gene TRBJ1-5, with TRBD1 identical over 7 bases. The CDR3 spans 15 residues. The trim removed 3 bases at V and 4 bases at J, leaving 6 bases unmatched. Germline-derived CDR1 and CDR2 are SGHTA and FQGNSA. In DNA form, the CDR3 reads TGTGCCAGCAGCTTTTACAGGGGTTTGAATCAGCCCCAGCATTTT. This encodes CASSFYRGLNQPQHF. The complete variable domain, with remaining parts taken from reference TRBV7-2 and TRBJ1-5, reads GAGVSQSPSNKVTEKGKDVELRCDPISGHTALYWYRQSLGQGLEFLIYFQGNSAPDKSGLPSDRFSAERTGGSVSTLTIQRTQQEDSAVYLCASSFYRGLNQPQHFGDGTRLSIL.

V and J are TRBV3-1 (or the pseudogene TRBV3-2) and TRBJ2-6; perhaps TRBD1 as D (5 bases). The V gene's germline CDR1 is LGHDT and CDR2 YNNKEL (reference sequence). This CDR3 comprises 16 residues. Trimming stripped 4 bases from V and 1 base from J, with 11 bases between. This CDR3 is CASSPLKGSGANVLTF. For the CDR3, the DNA is TGTGCCAGCAGCCCATTAAAGGGGTCTGGGGCCAACGTCCTGACTTTC.

In regard to this clone: Other DNA sequences from this sample encode an identical CDR3 as well. The rearrangement joins TRBV27 to TRBJ2-7, with 8 bases identical to TRBD1. Germline V gene sequence: CDR1 MNHEY, CDR2 SMNVEV (reference sequence). The junction had 0 bases not matched to a gene; V was cut back by 4 bases and J by 1 base. CDR3 length: 13 amino acids. CDR3 in DNA: TGTGCCAGCAGTTACAGGGGGTCCTACGAGCAGTACTTC. It yields the protein CASSYRGSYEQYF.

The chain combines TRBV6-5 with TRBJ1-2; 8 bases agree with TRBD1. Germline V lookup: CDR1 MNHEY, CDR2 SVGAGI. The junction had 8 bases not matched to a gene; V was cut back by 5 bases and J by 6 bases. The CDR3 sequence is 14 residues long. The CDR3 loop reads CASSPKGQVDGYTF. CDR3 nucleotide sequence: TGTGCCAGCAGTCCGAAGGGACAGGTGGATGGCTACACCTTC.

The rearrangement joins TRBV7-9 to TRBJ1-2, with a tentative D call TRBD1 (5 bases). The CDR3 spans 15 residues. The germline gives CDR1 SEHNR, CDR2 FQNEAQ (reference sequence). Trimming stripped 7 bases from V and 1 base from J, with 16 bases between. In DNA form, the CDR3 reads TGTGCCAGCACTCTAAGGACAACCCTTAACTATGGCTACACCTTC. This translates into CASTLRTTLNYGYTF.

The rearrangement joins TRBV7-8 to TRBJ2-2, with TRBD2 identical over 7 bases. Germline V CDR1 and CDR2: SGHVS, FQNEAQ. The CDR3 sequence is 18 residues long. The V segment lost 7 bases and the J segment 3 bases; nucleotides outside the gene matches: 17. CDR3: CASTLPGVGGVDTGELFF. The CDR3, as DNA: TGTGCCAGCACCCTCCCCGGAGTGGGAGGGGTTGACACCGGGGAGCTGTTTTTT.

The rearrangement joins TRBV7-2 to TRBJ1-1; D possibly corresponds to TRBD1 (5 bases). CDR3 length equals 15 residues. V lost 6 bases to trimming and J lost 2 bases, with 16 bases between them. Germline assignment: CDR1 SGHTA and CDR2 FQGNSA. The CDR3 sequence: CASRETHQGNTEAFF. CDR3 coding DNA: TGTGCCAGCAGAGAGACCCATCAGGGAAACACTGAAGCTTTCTTT.

J is TRBJ1-1 and V is TRBV5-8; no reliable D call. The CDR3 covers 15 residues. The germline V gene encodes CDR1 SGHTS and CDR2 YDEGEE. V dropped 5 bases and J dropped 1 base, with 15 bases sitting between them. The CDR3 here is CASRFRRDTNTEAFF. CDR3 nucleotide sequence: TGTGCCAGCAGATTTCGAAGAGACACGAACACTGAAGCTTTCTTT.

The rearrangement uses TRBV25-1 and TRBJ1-2; D is unclear. CDR1 and CDR2 (germline): MGHDK, SYGVNS. V was shortened by 1 base and J by 4 bases, with 13 bases between the two germline ends. The CDR3 has 15 residues. CDR3 region: CASSESNYRSYGYTF. CDR3 DNA sequence: TGTGCCAGCAGTGAATCTAACTACCGGAGCTATGGCTACACCTTC.

The chain has TRBV7-9 and TRBJ1-2, with a tentative D call TRBD1 (6 bases). The CDR3 is made up of 13 amino acids. Germline V gene lookup returns CDR1 SEHNR and CDR2 FQNEAQ (reference sequence). The V and J ends lost 3 bases and 2 bases respectively, with 7 bases between them. The CDR3 coding sequence is TGTGCCAGCAGCTTCGGGACAAACTATGGCTACACCTTC. It specifies CASSFGTNYGYTF.

V gene TRBV19 combines with J gene TRBJ2-2; TRBD1 aligns across 8 bases. This CDR3 spans 14 amino acids. Looked up from germline, CDR1 is LNHDA and CDR2 is SQIVND (reference sequence). J gave up 2 bases and V 9 bases, and 5 bases lay outside the gene matches. As DNA, the CDR3 is TGTGCCAGCGAGACAGGGGCTAACACCGGGGAGCTGTTTTTT. Protein product: CASETGANTGELFF.

This chain connects TRBV19 to TRBJ2-7; 7 bases map to TRBD2. Germline V CDR1 and CDR2: LNHDA, SQIVND (reference sequence). Trimming at V came to 8 bases and at J to 5 bases, leaving 15 bases not matched to a gene. The CDR3 spans 15 residues. The CDR3 sequence: CASSARGGRNDEQYF. The CDR3 region has the DNA TGTGCCAGTTCTGCCCGCGGCGGGAGAAACGACGAGCAGTACTTC.

CDR3 nucleotides: TGTGCCAGCAGTTCGATCGCAGGGGGCAATCAGCCCCAGCATTTT. This translates into CASSSIAGGNQPQHF. The genes are TRBV6-6 and TRBJ1-5, with a possible D match to TRBD1 (6 bases). Germline CDR1 reads MNHNY; CDR2 reads SVGAGI (reference sequence). The CDR3 consists of 15 residues. V lost 4 bases, J lost 2 bases, and 12 bases lay in between.

The chain couples TRBV6-4 to TRBJ1-3; D is unclear. V was trimmed by 2 bases and J by 16 bases, leaving 9 bases between them. CDR3 size: 10 residues. The germline V gene has CDR1 MRHNA and CDR2 SNTAGT. The CDR3 loop is CASSDQNFYF. DNA for the CDR3: TGTGCCAGCAGTGACCAGAATTTTTATTTT.

The chain combines TRBV28 with TRBJ1-1, with D possibly TRBD1 on 5 matching bases. This CDR3 is 13 amino acids long. Germline V gene lookup returns CDR1 MDHEN and CDR2 SYDVKM. Deletions cut 10 bases from V and 6 bases from J, with 18 bases between. This chain's CDR3 is CATLGGATPEAFF. CDR3 sequence (DNA): TGTGCCACCTTGGGGGGTGCTACTCCTGAAGCTTTCTTT.

This clone came up a few times. V is TRBV18 and J is TRBJ2-2, with D possibly matching TRBD1 (5 bases). The CDR3 sequence is 15 residues long. The germline V gene encodes CDR1 KGHSH and CDR2 LQKENI. Trimming removed 6 bases at V and 5 bases at J, with 16 bases between. Here the CDR3 reads CASSGLQGRTGELFF. CDR3 coding DNA: TGTGCCAGCTCGGGGCTTCAGGGAAGGACCGGGGAGCTGTTTTTT.

The chain has TRBV18 and TRBJ2-5, with D hard to call. Germline CDR1 and CDR2: KGHSH and LQKENI. V lost 1 base, J lost 3 bases, and 15 bases lay in between. The CDR3 has 16 residues. The CDR3 spells CASSPRPRGSEETQYF. CDR3 sequence (DNA): TGTGCCAGCTCACCACGGCCGCGCGGTTCCGAAGAGACCCAGTACTTC. Variable domain in full (rest from reference TRBV18 and TRBJ2-5): NAGVMQNPRHLVRRRGQEARLRCSPMKGHSHVYWYRQLPEEGLKFMVYLQKENIIDESGMPKERFSAEFPKEGPSILRIQQVVRGDSAAYFCASSPRPRGSEETQYFGPGTRLLVL.

The CDR3 DNA follows: TGTGCCAGCAGCTTAAGGGAGGCGAGAGGCGCAGATACGCAGTATTTT. Amino acids: CASSLREARGADTQYF. The chain joins TRBV7-2 to TRBJ2-3, with a weak D call TRBD2 (6 bases). This CDR3 contains 16 residues. In germline, CDR1 is SGHTA, CDR2 FQGNSA. Trimming pared 2 bases from V and 4 bases from J, leaving 16 bases between.

V gene TRBV15 combines with J gene TRBJ1-2; 7 bases align to TRBD1. The germline CDR1 and CDR2 sequences are LNHNV and YYDKDF (reference sequence). V lost 1 base to trimming and J lost 7 bases; unmatched junction nucleotides: 6. The CDR3 loop spans 14 amino acids. The CDR3 reads CATSRATGVSGYTF. In DNA form, the CDR3 reads TGTGCCACCAGCAGAGCCACAGGGGTAAGTGGCTACACCTTC.